Listed here are 3 T cell receptor beta chains from one sample, sequenced in a study of cytotoxic CD8 clonotypes in ibrutinib-treated CLL. This table comes from immunoSEQ multiplex PCR, and its TCRdb copy is limited to in-frame clones, with some not included. The sample has under 300,000 clones, about 72% seen once. The specimen comprised PBMCs, sampled at disease progression, from a patient treated with ibrutinib. Receptors were obtained from a human donor with chronic lymphocytic leukemia.

V gene TRBV14 combines with J gene TRBJ1-2; D is undetermined. Trimming stripped 2 bases from V and 7 bases from J, with 14 bases between. CDR3 length: 14 residues. Per the germline V gene, CDR1 is SGHDN and CDR2 is FVKESK. The CDR3 nucleotides are TGTGCCAGCAGCCAAATACAGCACCCTCTTGGCTACACCTTC. This encodes CASSQIQHPLGYTF.

The chain joins TRBV4-1 to TRBJ2-7, with TRBD2 matching over 10 bases. Germline CDR1 and CDR2: MGHRA and YSYEKL. There are 16 residues in the CDR3. The trim removed 4 bases at V and 2 bases at J, leaving 8 bases unmatched. The CDR3 DNA reads as TGCGCCAGCAGCCTTTCCACTAGCGGGAACACCTACGAGCAGTACTTC. It specifies CASSLSTSGNTYEQYF.

The J gene is TRBJ1-5, the V gene TRBV10-3; D may be TRBD1 (6 bases). The CDR3 extends over 15 amino acids. In germline, CDR1 is ENHRY, CDR2 SYGVKD. V lost 2 bases, J lost 3 bases, and 11 bases lay in between. The CDR3, as DNA: TGTGCCATCAGTGAGAGAGGACAGTCCAATCAGCCCCAGCATTTT. Protein product: CAISERGQSNQPQHF.